A selection of T cell receptor beta chains follows, all from one sample in a study of T-cell memory formation after mild COVID-19. TCRdb reprocessed the 5' RACE reads with MiXCR, giving one entry per CDR3 protein. This sample has hundreds of thousands of distinct CDR3 sequences, with around 13% found just once. Sequencing was done on a sample of PBMCs or a T cell subset sorted from them (not recorded which). The receptors shown here come from a man in his late teens or twenties who had mild COVID-19 (a few samples of this study predate the infection). Cell type and time point are not known. CDR3s include the opening cysteine and the closing phenylalanine or tryptophan. A D gene is named only where the DNA matches it firmly. Only some rows state a clone size, as once, few, many or a class for expanded clones.

abundance,d_gene,j_gene,v_gene,CDR3nt,CDR3aa
many,.,TRBJ2-7,TRBV10-3,TGTGCCATCAGTGACGTTAAGGCCTACGAGCAGTACTTC,CAISDVKAYEQYF
many,TRBD2,TRBJ2-1,TRBV20-1,TGCAGTGCTAGGAGGGGACTAGCGGGGGGGAATGAGCAGTTCTTC,CSARRGLAGGNEQFF
.,.,TRBJ1-6,TRBV20-1,TGCAGTGCTAGAAGCGGTTCTGGATCACCCCTCCACTTT,CSARSGSGSPLHF
few,TRBD2,TRBJ2-5,TRBV11-2,TGTGCCAGCAGCCCTCTAGCGGGGGAGACCCAGTACTTC,CASSPLAGETQYF
few,TRBD1,TRBJ1-1,TRBV12-3/TRBV12-4,TGTGCCAGCAGTTTAGTCCCGGGACAGCATGAAGCTTTCTTT,CASSLVPGQHEAFF
few,TRBD2,TRBJ2-5,TRBV20-1,TGCAGTGCTGTGGGACTAGCGGACCCTCAAGAGACCCAGTACTTC,CSAVGLADPQETQYF
.,TRBD2,TRBJ2-7,TRBV6-2/TRBV6-3,TGTGCCAGCAGTTACCCCCGGCGGGGGGCCATGTCCCTCCTGGAGCAGTACTTC,CASSYPRRGAMSLLEQYF
.,TRBD1,TRBJ1-5,TRBV28,TGTGCCAGCAGCTTAACAGGGGTCAAGGATCAGCCCCAGCATTTT,CASSLTGVKDQPQHF
.,.,TRBJ2-2,TRBV28,TGTGCCAGCAGCCGAGGCGGGGGCTTCAACACCGGGGAGCTGTTTTTT,CASSRGGGFNTGELFF
.,.,TRBJ2-2,TRBV10-3,TGTGCCATCCCAGGGGAGGGTGGTCAGGAGCTGTTTTTT,CAIPGEGGQELFF
few,.,TRBJ2-3,TRBV19,TGTGCCAGTACCCAGGGCTGGAACACAGATACGCAGTATTTT,CASTQGWNTDTQYF
.,.,TRBJ1-5,TRBV4-1,TGCGCCAGCAGCCAAGAATTCGGGGGGTGGGATCAGCCCCAGCATTTT,CASSQEFGGWDQPQHF
few,TRBD2,TRBJ2-3,TRBV20-1,TGCAGTGCTAGAGGTAGCGGGGGGGCAGATACGCAGTATTTT,CSARGSGGADTQYF
.,.,TRBJ2-2,TRBV6-2/TRBV6-3,TGTGCCAGCAGCAAGACTAGTCGCGGCGGGGAGCTGTTTTTT,CASSKTSRGGELFF
.,.,TRBJ1-2,TRBV19,TGTGCCAGTAGTATAACAGGAGGTATTAATGGCTACACCTTC,CASSITGGINGYTF
.,.,TRBJ2-2,TRBV20-1,TGCAGTGCTCCGACAGGTTACACCGGGGAGCTGTTTTTT,CSAPTGYTGELFF
.,.,TRBJ1-2,TRBV28,TGTGCCAGCAAGGCCCAGGGCAACTATGGCTACACCTTC,CASKAQGNYGYTF
few,.,TRBJ1-1,TRBV10-3,TGTGCCATCAGTGAGACGCTTATGAACACTGAAGCTTTCTTT,CAISETLMNTEAFF
.,TRBD1,TRBJ1-1,TRBV12-3/TRBV12-4,TGTGCCAGCACATCAGGACAGGCGACACATGGCACTGAAGCTTTCTTT,CASTSGQATHGTEAFF
.,.,TRBJ2-5,TRBV10-3,TGTGCCTCCAAGGCGGAGGAGACCCAGTACTTC,CASKAEETQYF
.,TRBD1,TRBJ2-6,TRBV6-1,TGTGCCAGCAGTGAGGGACAGGGGGCGGTTGGGGCCAACGTCCTGACTTTC,CASSEGQGAVGANVLTF
many,.,TRBJ1-2,TRBV6-5,TGTGCCAGCAGCCAGACCGGCGGCTATGGCTACACCTTC,CASSQTGGYGYTF
few,TRBD1,TRBJ2-5,TRBV7-9,TGTGCCAGCCGTCGAACAGGGGGCTGGGAGACCCAGTACTTC,CASRRTGGWETQYF
few,.,TRBJ1-1,TRBV5-6,TGTGCCAGCAGCCCCTGGGCCCTCATGAACACTGAAGCTTTCTTT,CASSPWALMNTEAFF
many,.,TRBJ2-3,TRBV29-1,TGCAGCCTTAGGGGGGTGAGGGATACGCAGTATTTT,CSLRGVRDTQYF
many,.,TRBJ2-1,TRBV5-4,TGTGCCAGCAGCTTGCAGGGGACCTACAATGAGCAGTTCTTC,CASSLQGTYNEQFF
.,.,TRBJ2-5,TRBV27,TGTGCCAGCAGTTACCTCGGTGGTCGAGAGACCCAGTACTTC,CASSYLGGRETQYF
few,.,TRBJ1-6,TRBV3-1,TGTGCCAGCAGCCAGGGGACCGGGGGAGGCGGGTCACCCCTCCACTTT,CASSQGTGGGGSPLHF
many,.,TRBJ2-3,TRBV15,TGTGCCACCAGCAGAGCGGTGACCACAGATACGCAGTATTTT,CATSRAVTTDTQYF
few,TRBD1,TRBJ2-7,TRBV6-2/TRBV6-3,TGTGCCAGCAGTTCCGACAGGGTGGGACACGAGCAGTACTTC,CASSSDRVGHEQYF
few,.,TRBJ2-6,TRBV6-6,TGTGCCAGCAGCCCTTTGGGGGGGCTGAGGGTCAACGTCCTGACTTTC,CASSPLGGLRVNVLTF
.,TRBD2,TRBJ2-5,TRBV5-5,TGTGCCAGCAGCGCGGGGCTAGCGGCGGGGGAGACCCAGTACTTC,CASSAGLAAGETQYF
few,.,TRBJ1-5,TRBV20-1,TGCAGTGCTAGAGCCCCCGGGGCGCTTTTTTCAGGCCAGCCCCAGCATTTT,CSARAPGALFSGQPQHF
many,.,TRBJ1-6,TRBV4-3,TGCGCCAGCAGCCAAGATGTAGCAGGGCGAGATTCACCCCTCCACTTT,CASSQDVAGRDSPLHF
.,.,TRBJ1-2,TRBV6-2/TRBV6-3,TGTGCCAGCACCCCAGGAAGCGGGACAAGATACACCTTC,CASTPGSGTRYTF
few,.,TRBJ1-6,TRBV6-2/TRBV6-3,TGTGCCAGCAGAGCACAAGGGGACTCACCCCTCCACTTT,CASRAQGDSPLHF
few,.,TRBJ2-7,TRBV12-3/TRBV12-4,TGTGCCAGCAGTTTAGAAGGGTCAGGGGCCGACGAGCAGTACTTC,CASSLEGSGADEQYF
few,TRBD1,TRBJ1-5,TRBV5-1,TGCGCCAGGGACATGCGGACAGGCTGGGAGAGCAATCAGCCCCAGCATTTT,CARDMRTGWESNQPQHF
.,TRBD2,TRBJ2-5,TRBV2,TGTGCCAGCTGCGGTGGAAGCGGGGGGCACCAAGAGACCCAGTACTTC,CASCGGSGGHQETQYF
many,TRBD2,TRBJ2-7,TRBV7-2,TGTGCCAGCAGCTTACAGCGGGGTTCCCCCTACGAGCAGTACTTC,CASSLQRGSPYEQYF
.,TRBD1,TRBJ1-2,TRBV28,TGTGCCAGCACCCCAGGACAGGCCGGGGATGGCTACACCTTC,CASTPGQAGDGYTF
once,.,TRBJ1-2,TRBV6-5,TGTGCCAGCAGTTACTCGAGGTTAGCGGAGGTTAACTATTGCTACACCTTC,CASSYSRLAEVNYCYTF
many,.,TRBJ2-1,TRBV6-5,TGTGCCAGCAGGTCTGGCAATGAGCAGTTCTTC,CASRSGNEQFF
few,TRBD1,TRBJ2-5,TRBV15,TGTGCCACCAGCTCCAGGACAGGGGAGGCAGAGACCCAGTACTTC,CATSSRTGEAETQYF
many,.,TRBJ2-3,TRBV2,TGTGCCAGCAGTGACCGCACAGATACGCAGTATTTT,CASSDRTDTQYF
.,.,TRBJ1-6,TRBV20-1,TGCAGTGCTAGCCGGGGAACCTATAATTCACCCCTCCACTTT,CSASRGTYNSPLHF
many,.,TRBJ2-5,TRBV11-2,TGTGCCAGCAGCGCGGCAGGGGTCACACAAGAGACCCAGTACTTC,CASSAAGVTQETQYF
few,.,TRBJ2-1,TRBV6-2/TRBV6-3,TGTGCCAGCAGTTACAGACCCTGGGACACCTTAAGCTCCTACAATGAGCAGTTCTTC,CASSYRPWDTLSSYNEQFF
once,.,TRBJ1-2,TRBV4-1,TGCGCCAGCAGCCAAGATAGACGGGCCCGAATCTATGGCTACACCTTC,CASSQDRRARIYGYTF
.,.,TRBJ2-1,TRBV6-2/TRBV6-3,TGTGCCAGCACCAGAGACAGGAGCAATGAGCAGTTCTTC,CASTRDRSNEQFF
few,.,TRBJ2-3,TRBV19,TGTGCCAGTAGGGCCTTCGACTATACCACAGATACGCAGTATTTT,CASRAFDYTTDTQYF
.,TRBD1,TRBJ2-7,TRBV7-6,TGTGCCAGCAGCTCTAACACCTTGTTGCAACAGGGGAATCTCTACGAGCAGTACTTC,CASSSNTLLQQGNLYEQYF
few,.,TRBJ1-1,TRBV7-3,TGTGCCAGCAGCTTCCGAGGGTTCACTGAAGCTTTCTTT,CASSFRGFTEAFF
few,.,TRBJ1-6,TRBV12-3/TRBV12-4,TGTGCCAGCAGTTTACCAAGACCTAATTCACCCCTCCACTTT,CASSLPRPNSPLHF
.,.,TRBJ1-6,TRBV7-2,TGTGCCAGCAGCTTCGTAAGCTCCTATAATTCACCCCTCCACTTT,CASSFVSSYNSPLHF